This TCR beta chain came from a study of T cell changes during pregnancy in multiple sclerosis. Using immunoSEQ multiplex PCR, the repertoire was profiled, and TCRdb retains in-frame clones only, with some absent. The repertoire holds about 48,000 clones, with around 90% as singletons. The CDR3 is 16 amino acids. Germline CDR1 is LNHDA and CDR2 is SQIVND (reference sequence). Trimming took 7 bases from V and 2 from J; bases not matched to a gene: 7. This specimen consisted of CD4+ T cells from peripheral blood mononuclear cells, obtained in the third trimester of pregnancy. The receptor was isolated from a female donor with multiple sclerosis, enrolled in a pregnancy study. V is TRBV19 and J is TRBJ2-2, with 10 nucleotides matching TRBD2. This CDR3 reads CASKASGGSNTGELFF. The DNA of the CDR3 is TGTGCCAGTAAGGCTAGCGGGGGAAGTAACACCGGGGAGCTGTTTTTT.